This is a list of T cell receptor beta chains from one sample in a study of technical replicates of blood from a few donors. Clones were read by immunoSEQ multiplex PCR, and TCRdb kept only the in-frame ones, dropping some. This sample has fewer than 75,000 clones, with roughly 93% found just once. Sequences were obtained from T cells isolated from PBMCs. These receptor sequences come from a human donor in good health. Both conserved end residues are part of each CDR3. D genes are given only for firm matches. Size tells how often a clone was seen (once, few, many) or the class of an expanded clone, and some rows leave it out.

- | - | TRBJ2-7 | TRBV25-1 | TGTGCCAGCAGTGGTTCGGGACTCCAATACGAGCAGTACTTC | CASSGSGLQYEQYF
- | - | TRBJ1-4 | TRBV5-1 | TGCGCCAGCAGTTCCGGGACTCAACCAACTAATGAAAAACTGTTTTTT | CASSSGTQPTNEKLFF
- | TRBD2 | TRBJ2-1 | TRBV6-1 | TGTGCCAGCATGGTAGCGGGAGCGGGGGATGAGCAGTTCTTC | CASMVAGAGDEQFF
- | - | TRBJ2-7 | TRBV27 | TGTGCCAGCAGTTTTTATGGTTCCTTCAGCTCCTACGAGCAGTACTTC | CASSFYGSFSSYEQYF
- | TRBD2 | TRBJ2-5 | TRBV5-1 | TGCGCCAGCAGCTTGGGAATAGCGGGAGTCCGCCAAGAGACCCAGTACTTC | CASSLGIAGVRQETQYF
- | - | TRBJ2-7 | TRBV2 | TGTGCCAGCAGTGATATCCACGAGCAGTACTTC | CASSDIHEQYF
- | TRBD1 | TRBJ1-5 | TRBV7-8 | TGTGTCAAGGGGTTGGGACAGCTCCAGCCCCAGCATTTT | CVKGLGQLQPQHF
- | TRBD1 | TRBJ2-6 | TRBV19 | TGTGCCAGTAGTATCGGACAGGGGTACTCTGGGGCCAACGTCCTGACTTTC | CASSIGQGYSGANVLTF
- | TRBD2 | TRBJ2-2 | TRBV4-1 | TGCGCCAGCAGCCCTACTAGCGGGAGGGCCGCCGGGGAGCTGTTTTTT | CASSPTSGRAAGELFF
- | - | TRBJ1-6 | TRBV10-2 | TGCGCCAGTACGGACAGCTCGTTAGGCTCTTCACCCCTCCACTTT | CASTDSSLGSSPLHF
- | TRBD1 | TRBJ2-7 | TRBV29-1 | TGCAGCGTTGAGGACCGGCCCCGGACAGGCAGCTACGAGCAGTACTTC | CSVEDRPRTGSYEQYF
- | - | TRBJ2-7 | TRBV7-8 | TGTGCCAGCAGCTTAGGGCTGGGTGGGAGCTACGAGCAGTACTTC | CASSLGLGGSYEQYF
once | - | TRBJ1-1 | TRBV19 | TGTGCCTCCCACGGCGAGGGCATGAACACTGAAGCTTTCTTT | CASHGEGMNTEAFF
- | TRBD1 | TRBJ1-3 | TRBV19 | TGTGCCAGTAGAAGAGGGACAGGGGGCTTTGGAAACACCATATATTTT | CASRRGTGGFGNTIYF
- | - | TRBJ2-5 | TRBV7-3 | TGTGCCAGCAGCCAGGGGTCGACGGAGACCCAGTACTTC | CASSQGSTETQYF
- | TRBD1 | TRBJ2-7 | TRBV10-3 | TGTGCCATCAGTGAATCGAAAATACTTGACAGGGACGAGCAGTACTTC | CAISESKILDRDEQYF
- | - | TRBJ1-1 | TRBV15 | TGTGCCACCAGCAGTCCGGGGGGGGGCGACACTGAAGCTTTCTTT | CATSSPGGGDTEAFF
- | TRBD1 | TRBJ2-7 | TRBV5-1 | TGCGCCAGCAGCCTGGGACAGGGAGAGGACGAGCAGTACTTC | CASSLGQGEDEQYF
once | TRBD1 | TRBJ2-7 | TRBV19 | TGTGCCAGTAGTATAGATGGTTTTCACGGGACAGGGGCCGAGCAGTACTTC | CASSIDGFHGTGAEQYF
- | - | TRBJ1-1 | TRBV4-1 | TGCGCCAGCAGCCATCCCAACATCACTAGCGACACTGAAGCTTTCTTT | CASSHPNITSDTEAFF
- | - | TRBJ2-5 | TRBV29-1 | TGCAGCATTCCAACCCCACAGGCCCAGTACTTC | CSIPTPQAQYF
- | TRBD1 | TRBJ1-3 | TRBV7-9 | TGTGCCCGACAGGGGACGTCTGGAAACACCATATATTTT | CARQGTSGNTIYF